A single sample is the source of the 21 T cell receptor beta chains below, sequenced in a study of beta chain features in type 1 diabetes. Every isolated RNA sample was fully reverse transcribed, so sequencing captured expressed TCRB transcripts. Here immunoSEQ multiplex PCR was the method, and the copy in TCRdb shows in-frame clones only, minus some. The data hold 860,000 or so clones, with about a sixth observed a single time. The material sequenced was naive CD4+ T cells from blood. The origin of the receptors is a woman aged 18-29 years in good health.

A few counts support this clone. V is TRBV18 and J is TRBJ2-7; D perhaps matches TRBD1 (6 bases). This CDR3 region has 13 residues. Germline values: CDR1 KGHSH, CDR2 LQKENI. Trimming pared 3 bases from V and 6 bases from J, leaving 12 bases between. The CDR3 DNA sequence: TGTGCCAGCTCACCCATACAGGGTTTCGAGCAGTACTTC. This encodes CASSPIQGFEQYF.

This clone was counted ten times or more. The chain recombines TRBV7-9 with TRBJ2-1; TRBD1 agrees at 7 bases. Looked up from germline, CDR1 is SEHNR and CDR2 is FQNEAQ (reference sequence). The J segment lost 15 bases and the V segment lost 4 bases, leaving 9 bases of the junction unmatched. The CDR3 spans 12 residues. Here the CDR3 reads CASSSTTGFGFF. The DNA for the CDR3 is TGTGCCAGCAGCTCCACGACAGGGTTTGGGTTCTTC.

The chain employs TRBV7-2 and TRBJ1-2; the D gene is possibly TRBD1 (5 bases). Germline values: CDR1 SGHTA, CDR2 FQGNSA. Trimming stripped 3 bases from V and 3 bases from J, with 11 bases between. This CDR3 contains 14 residues. CDR3 nucleotides: TGTGCCAGCAGCTTGGGGCACGGTTACTATGGCTACACCTTC. Translating it yields CASSLGHGYYGYTF.

CDR3 loop: CASSFNRKIGETQYF. In DNA form, the CDR3 reads TGTGCCAGCAGCTTTAACAGGAAGATCGGGGAGACCCAGTACTTC. The V and J genes are TRBV7-9 and TRBJ2-5, with a possible D match to TRBD1 (5 bases). V was trimmed by 3 bases and J by 5 bases, leaving 16 bases between them. This CDR3 comprises 15 residues. CDR1 and CDR2 (germline): SEHNR, FQNEAQ (reference sequence).

V gene TRBV9 combines with J gene TRBJ1-1; the D gene is possibly TRBD1 (6 bases). Germline V lookup: CDR1 SGDLS, CDR2 YYNGEE. This CDR3 comprises 15 residues. Trimming removed 4 bases from V and 0 bases from J, with 13 bases in between. The CDR3 spells CASSRQASMNTEAFF. In nucleotides, the CDR3 is TGTGCCAGCAGCAGACAGGCCTCCATGAACACTGAAGCTTTCTTT.

The rearrangement links TRBV18 to TRBJ2-6; D may be TRBD1 (6 bases). V shed 3 bases and J shed 4 bases, with 22 bases lying between them. The CDR3 extends over 19 amino acids. Germline V gene data show CDR1 as KGHSH and CDR2 as LQKENI. The CDR3 spells CASSPLRQDSIAGANVLTF. The DNA of the CDR3 is TGTGCCAGCTCACCCCTCCGACAGGACTCCATCGCGGGGGCCAACGTCCTGACTTTC.

This clone was seen a few times. This rearrangement joins TRBV28 to TRBJ2-1, with D perhaps matching TRBD1 (5 bases). The V gene's germline CDR1 is MDHEN and CDR2 SYDVKM. Trimming cost V 6 bases and J 6 bases, with 27 bases left between them. The CDR3 consists of 18 residues. CDR3 bases: TGTGCCAGCAGCCATATGTCCCCCAGGGTGTCTTGGGGCAATGAGCAGTTCTTC. This encodes CASSHMSPRVSWGNEQFF.

The table lists this clone with a few counts. V gene TRBV6-6 combines with J gene TRBJ2-3; 7 bases map to TRBD2. The CDR3 contains 14 residues. The V gene's germline CDR1 is MNHNY and CDR2 SVGAGI (reference sequence). V trimming: 6 bases; J trimming: 5 bases; junction bases outside the gene matches: 8. The CDR3 here is CASSWEGLGDTQYF. The CDR3 coding sequence is TGTGCCAGCAGCTGGGAGGGCTTAGGAGATACGCAGTATTTT.

This clone was seen repeatedly, ten times or more. V gene TRBV13 combines with J gene TRBJ1-4; D is ambiguous. Germline loops: CDR1 PRHDT, CDR2 FYEKMQ (reference sequence). CDR3 length equals 16 residues. Trimming removed 3 bases at V and 5 bases at J, with 16 bases between. CDR3 coding DNA: TGTGCCAGCAGCTTTTCTCGAGACCGGTTGAATGAAAAACTGTTTTTT. Translation gives CASSFSRDRLNEKLFF.

This clone was seen only a few times. The rearrangement uses TRBV10-3 and TRBJ2-3; 9 bases fit TRBD2. The CDR3 loop spans 17 amino acids. Germline V gene data show CDR1 as ENHRY and CDR2 as SYGVKD. With 5 bases clipped from V and 2 bases from J, the junction kept 11 bases outside the gene matches. Here the CDR3 DNA reads TGTGCCATCAGTTGGATCTTCTCTAGCGGGAACACAGATACGCAGTATTTT. This sequence encodes CAISWIFSSGNTDTQYF.

The sample holds a few counts of this clone. The J gene is TRBJ2-7, the V gene TRBV7-9, with 10 bases fitting TRBD2. This CDR3 has 18 residues. The V and J ends lost 5 bases and 3 bases, in that order; junction bases with no gene match: 16. The germline CDR1 and CDR2 sequences are SEHNR and FQNEAQ (reference sequence). The CDR3 loop reads CASSGQGSEAGGLYEQYF. The CDR3 DNA reads as TGTGCCAGCAGCGGACAGGGAAGTGAAGCGGGAGGGCTCTACGAGCAGTACTTC. The entire variable domain, with the rest obtained from reference TRBV7-9 and TRBJ2-7, is as follows: DTGVSQNPRHKITKRGQNVTFRCDPISEHNRLYWYRQTLGQGPEFLTYFQNEAQLEKSRLLSDRFSAERPKGSFSTLEIQRTEQGDSAMYLCASSGQGSEAGGLYEQYFGPGTRLTVT.

This clone was recorded a few times. This chain joins TRBV18 and TRBJ2-7, with D tentatively TRBD1 (6 bases). The germline V and J ends were trimmed by 3 bases and 1 base, with 19 bases remaining between them. Germline-derived CDR1 and CDR2 are KGHSH and LQKENI. CDR3 length: 17 amino acids. The CDR3 coding sequence is TGTGCCAGCTCACCGGTCCCTGGGGGACACGGATCCTACGAGCAGTACTTC. Amino acids: CASSPVPGGHGSYEQYF. Full variable domain (missing parts from reference TRBV18 and TRBJ2-7): NAGVMQNPRHLVRRRGQEARLRCSPMKGHSHVYWYRQLPEEGLKFMVYLQKENIIDESGMPKERFSAEFPKEGPSILRIQQVVRGDSAAYFCASSPVPGGHGSYEQYFGPGTRLTVT.

The chain carries TRBV7-8 and TRBJ1-3; a weak D match, TRBD1 (5 bases). The CDR3 is 12 amino acids. Per the germline V gene, CDR1 is SGHVS and CDR2 is FQNEAQ. The V gene lost 5 bases and the J gene lost 8 bases, with 10 bases spanning the gap. The CDR3 DNA sequence: TGTGCCAGCAGCGGGACTGGTGACACCATATATTTT. Protein sequence: CASSGTGDTIYF. The full variable domain, rest sourced from reference TRBV7-8 and TRBJ1-3, is GAGVSQSPRYKVAKRGQDVALRCDPISGHVSLFWYQQALGQGPEFLTYFQNEAQLDKSGLPSDRFFAERPEGSVSTLKIQRTQQEDSAVYLCASSGTGDTIYFGEGSWLTVV.

This clone was recorded a few times. The chain links TRBV9 to TRBJ2-1; TRBD2 aligns across 13 bases. The CDR3 spans 16 residues. CDR1 and CDR2 (germline): SGDLS, YYNGEE. J gave up 7 bases and V 4 bases, and 8 bases lay outside the gene matches. The CDR3 spells CASSPRWTSGSNEQFF. Written as DNA, the CDR3 is TGTGCCAGCAGCCCCAGGTGGACTAGCGGGAGTAATGAGCAGTTCTTC.

This clone was picked up a small number of times. The rearrangement links TRBV11-2 to TRBJ1-1, with no clear D. V was cut by 5 bases and J by 8 bases, with 12 bases left in between. The CDR3 is 12 amino acids. Germline V gene lookup returns CDR1 SGHAT and CDR2 FQNNGV. In nucleotides, the CDR3 is TGTGCCAGCAGCAAGGGAGGCAGGGAAGCTTTCTTT. This gives the protein CASSKGGREAFF.

The chain is built from TRBV7-2 and TRBJ2-7; no firm D call. With 3 bases removed from V and 3 bases from J, the gap between germline ends came to 6 bases. The germline gives CDR1 SGHTA, CDR2 FQGNSA. The CDR3 consists of 12 residues. The CDR3 loop reads CASSFHSYEQYF. CDR3 coding DNA: TGTGCCAGCAGCTTCCACAGCTACGAGCAGTACTTC.

In its sample, this clone was seen a few times. The J gene is TRBJ2-7, the V gene TRBV28; D possibly uses TRBD1 or TRBD2 (5 bases each). Trimming shortened V by 5 bases and J by 0 bases, and 17 bases separated the two germline ends. From germline, CDR1 is MDHEN and CDR2 SYDVKM. This CDR3 region has 16 residues. CDR3 in DNA: TGTGCCAGCAGTCCGGGACGGCAAATTAGCTCCTACGAGCAGTACTTC. Its protein product is CASSPGRQISSYEQYF.

This clone was detected only a few times. The chain links TRBV2 to TRBJ2-1; 9 positions agree with TRBD2. Germline V CDR1 and CDR2: SNHLY, FYNNEI. The V segment lost 7 bases and the J segment 4 bases; nucleotides outside the gene matches: 11. The length of the CDR3 is 16 residues. CDR3 in DNA: TGTGCCAGCACCGCGGGGGCTAGCGGGACTTACAATGAGCAGTTCTTC. Protein: CASTAGASGTYNEQFF.

This clone has just a few counts. This chain links TRBV5-1 with TRBJ2-7, with TRBD1 matching over 10 bases. Trimming removed 4 bases from V and 5 bases from J; junction bases left unmatched: 9. CDR1 is SGHRS and CDR2 is YFSETQ in the germline V gene. This CDR3 region has 15 residues. CDR3 sequence: CASSLTGQGRDEQYF. The DNA for the CDR3 is TGCGCCAGCAGCCTAACGGGACAGGGGAGGGACGAGCAGTACTTC.

This clone turned up a few times. The identical CDR3 is also encoded by other nucleotide sequences in the sample. The genes are TRBV5-1 and TRBJ1-1; D unresolved. The V end lost 4 bases, the J end lost 0 bases, and 7 bases lay between the germline ends. Germline values: CDR1 SGHRS, CDR2 YFSETQ. This CDR3 has 13 amino acids. CDR3 residues: CASSLEMNTEAFF. CDR3 in DNA: TGCGCCAGCAGCCTAGAGATGAACACTGAAGCTTTCTTT.

The chain joins TRBV4-3 to TRBJ2-5; D possibly uses TRBD1 or TRBD2 (6 bases each). With the DNA end fitting TRBJ2-7 better, the J assignment may be wrong. The CDR3 is made up of 15 amino acids. Germline assignment: CDR1 LGHNA and CDR2 YSLEER. The CDR3 DNA reads TGCGCCAGCAGCTACCTCAGGGGCGGGATCTACGAGCAGTACTTC. Protein: CASSYLRGGIYEQYF.